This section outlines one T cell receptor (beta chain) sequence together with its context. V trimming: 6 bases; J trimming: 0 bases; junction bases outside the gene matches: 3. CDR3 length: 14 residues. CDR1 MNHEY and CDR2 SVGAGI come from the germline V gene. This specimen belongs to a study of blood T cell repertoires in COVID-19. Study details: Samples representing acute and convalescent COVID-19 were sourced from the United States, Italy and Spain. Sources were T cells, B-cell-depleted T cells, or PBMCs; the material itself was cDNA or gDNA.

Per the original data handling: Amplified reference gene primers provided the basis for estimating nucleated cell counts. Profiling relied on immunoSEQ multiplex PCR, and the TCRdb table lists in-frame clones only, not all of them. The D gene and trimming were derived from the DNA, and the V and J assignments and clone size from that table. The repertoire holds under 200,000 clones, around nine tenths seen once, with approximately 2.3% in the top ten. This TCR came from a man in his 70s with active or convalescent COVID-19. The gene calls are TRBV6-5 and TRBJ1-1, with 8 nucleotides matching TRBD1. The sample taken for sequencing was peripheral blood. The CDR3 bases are TGTGCCAGCAGGTTCAGGGGGCTGAACACTGAAGCTTTCTTT. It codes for CASRFRGLNTEAFF.